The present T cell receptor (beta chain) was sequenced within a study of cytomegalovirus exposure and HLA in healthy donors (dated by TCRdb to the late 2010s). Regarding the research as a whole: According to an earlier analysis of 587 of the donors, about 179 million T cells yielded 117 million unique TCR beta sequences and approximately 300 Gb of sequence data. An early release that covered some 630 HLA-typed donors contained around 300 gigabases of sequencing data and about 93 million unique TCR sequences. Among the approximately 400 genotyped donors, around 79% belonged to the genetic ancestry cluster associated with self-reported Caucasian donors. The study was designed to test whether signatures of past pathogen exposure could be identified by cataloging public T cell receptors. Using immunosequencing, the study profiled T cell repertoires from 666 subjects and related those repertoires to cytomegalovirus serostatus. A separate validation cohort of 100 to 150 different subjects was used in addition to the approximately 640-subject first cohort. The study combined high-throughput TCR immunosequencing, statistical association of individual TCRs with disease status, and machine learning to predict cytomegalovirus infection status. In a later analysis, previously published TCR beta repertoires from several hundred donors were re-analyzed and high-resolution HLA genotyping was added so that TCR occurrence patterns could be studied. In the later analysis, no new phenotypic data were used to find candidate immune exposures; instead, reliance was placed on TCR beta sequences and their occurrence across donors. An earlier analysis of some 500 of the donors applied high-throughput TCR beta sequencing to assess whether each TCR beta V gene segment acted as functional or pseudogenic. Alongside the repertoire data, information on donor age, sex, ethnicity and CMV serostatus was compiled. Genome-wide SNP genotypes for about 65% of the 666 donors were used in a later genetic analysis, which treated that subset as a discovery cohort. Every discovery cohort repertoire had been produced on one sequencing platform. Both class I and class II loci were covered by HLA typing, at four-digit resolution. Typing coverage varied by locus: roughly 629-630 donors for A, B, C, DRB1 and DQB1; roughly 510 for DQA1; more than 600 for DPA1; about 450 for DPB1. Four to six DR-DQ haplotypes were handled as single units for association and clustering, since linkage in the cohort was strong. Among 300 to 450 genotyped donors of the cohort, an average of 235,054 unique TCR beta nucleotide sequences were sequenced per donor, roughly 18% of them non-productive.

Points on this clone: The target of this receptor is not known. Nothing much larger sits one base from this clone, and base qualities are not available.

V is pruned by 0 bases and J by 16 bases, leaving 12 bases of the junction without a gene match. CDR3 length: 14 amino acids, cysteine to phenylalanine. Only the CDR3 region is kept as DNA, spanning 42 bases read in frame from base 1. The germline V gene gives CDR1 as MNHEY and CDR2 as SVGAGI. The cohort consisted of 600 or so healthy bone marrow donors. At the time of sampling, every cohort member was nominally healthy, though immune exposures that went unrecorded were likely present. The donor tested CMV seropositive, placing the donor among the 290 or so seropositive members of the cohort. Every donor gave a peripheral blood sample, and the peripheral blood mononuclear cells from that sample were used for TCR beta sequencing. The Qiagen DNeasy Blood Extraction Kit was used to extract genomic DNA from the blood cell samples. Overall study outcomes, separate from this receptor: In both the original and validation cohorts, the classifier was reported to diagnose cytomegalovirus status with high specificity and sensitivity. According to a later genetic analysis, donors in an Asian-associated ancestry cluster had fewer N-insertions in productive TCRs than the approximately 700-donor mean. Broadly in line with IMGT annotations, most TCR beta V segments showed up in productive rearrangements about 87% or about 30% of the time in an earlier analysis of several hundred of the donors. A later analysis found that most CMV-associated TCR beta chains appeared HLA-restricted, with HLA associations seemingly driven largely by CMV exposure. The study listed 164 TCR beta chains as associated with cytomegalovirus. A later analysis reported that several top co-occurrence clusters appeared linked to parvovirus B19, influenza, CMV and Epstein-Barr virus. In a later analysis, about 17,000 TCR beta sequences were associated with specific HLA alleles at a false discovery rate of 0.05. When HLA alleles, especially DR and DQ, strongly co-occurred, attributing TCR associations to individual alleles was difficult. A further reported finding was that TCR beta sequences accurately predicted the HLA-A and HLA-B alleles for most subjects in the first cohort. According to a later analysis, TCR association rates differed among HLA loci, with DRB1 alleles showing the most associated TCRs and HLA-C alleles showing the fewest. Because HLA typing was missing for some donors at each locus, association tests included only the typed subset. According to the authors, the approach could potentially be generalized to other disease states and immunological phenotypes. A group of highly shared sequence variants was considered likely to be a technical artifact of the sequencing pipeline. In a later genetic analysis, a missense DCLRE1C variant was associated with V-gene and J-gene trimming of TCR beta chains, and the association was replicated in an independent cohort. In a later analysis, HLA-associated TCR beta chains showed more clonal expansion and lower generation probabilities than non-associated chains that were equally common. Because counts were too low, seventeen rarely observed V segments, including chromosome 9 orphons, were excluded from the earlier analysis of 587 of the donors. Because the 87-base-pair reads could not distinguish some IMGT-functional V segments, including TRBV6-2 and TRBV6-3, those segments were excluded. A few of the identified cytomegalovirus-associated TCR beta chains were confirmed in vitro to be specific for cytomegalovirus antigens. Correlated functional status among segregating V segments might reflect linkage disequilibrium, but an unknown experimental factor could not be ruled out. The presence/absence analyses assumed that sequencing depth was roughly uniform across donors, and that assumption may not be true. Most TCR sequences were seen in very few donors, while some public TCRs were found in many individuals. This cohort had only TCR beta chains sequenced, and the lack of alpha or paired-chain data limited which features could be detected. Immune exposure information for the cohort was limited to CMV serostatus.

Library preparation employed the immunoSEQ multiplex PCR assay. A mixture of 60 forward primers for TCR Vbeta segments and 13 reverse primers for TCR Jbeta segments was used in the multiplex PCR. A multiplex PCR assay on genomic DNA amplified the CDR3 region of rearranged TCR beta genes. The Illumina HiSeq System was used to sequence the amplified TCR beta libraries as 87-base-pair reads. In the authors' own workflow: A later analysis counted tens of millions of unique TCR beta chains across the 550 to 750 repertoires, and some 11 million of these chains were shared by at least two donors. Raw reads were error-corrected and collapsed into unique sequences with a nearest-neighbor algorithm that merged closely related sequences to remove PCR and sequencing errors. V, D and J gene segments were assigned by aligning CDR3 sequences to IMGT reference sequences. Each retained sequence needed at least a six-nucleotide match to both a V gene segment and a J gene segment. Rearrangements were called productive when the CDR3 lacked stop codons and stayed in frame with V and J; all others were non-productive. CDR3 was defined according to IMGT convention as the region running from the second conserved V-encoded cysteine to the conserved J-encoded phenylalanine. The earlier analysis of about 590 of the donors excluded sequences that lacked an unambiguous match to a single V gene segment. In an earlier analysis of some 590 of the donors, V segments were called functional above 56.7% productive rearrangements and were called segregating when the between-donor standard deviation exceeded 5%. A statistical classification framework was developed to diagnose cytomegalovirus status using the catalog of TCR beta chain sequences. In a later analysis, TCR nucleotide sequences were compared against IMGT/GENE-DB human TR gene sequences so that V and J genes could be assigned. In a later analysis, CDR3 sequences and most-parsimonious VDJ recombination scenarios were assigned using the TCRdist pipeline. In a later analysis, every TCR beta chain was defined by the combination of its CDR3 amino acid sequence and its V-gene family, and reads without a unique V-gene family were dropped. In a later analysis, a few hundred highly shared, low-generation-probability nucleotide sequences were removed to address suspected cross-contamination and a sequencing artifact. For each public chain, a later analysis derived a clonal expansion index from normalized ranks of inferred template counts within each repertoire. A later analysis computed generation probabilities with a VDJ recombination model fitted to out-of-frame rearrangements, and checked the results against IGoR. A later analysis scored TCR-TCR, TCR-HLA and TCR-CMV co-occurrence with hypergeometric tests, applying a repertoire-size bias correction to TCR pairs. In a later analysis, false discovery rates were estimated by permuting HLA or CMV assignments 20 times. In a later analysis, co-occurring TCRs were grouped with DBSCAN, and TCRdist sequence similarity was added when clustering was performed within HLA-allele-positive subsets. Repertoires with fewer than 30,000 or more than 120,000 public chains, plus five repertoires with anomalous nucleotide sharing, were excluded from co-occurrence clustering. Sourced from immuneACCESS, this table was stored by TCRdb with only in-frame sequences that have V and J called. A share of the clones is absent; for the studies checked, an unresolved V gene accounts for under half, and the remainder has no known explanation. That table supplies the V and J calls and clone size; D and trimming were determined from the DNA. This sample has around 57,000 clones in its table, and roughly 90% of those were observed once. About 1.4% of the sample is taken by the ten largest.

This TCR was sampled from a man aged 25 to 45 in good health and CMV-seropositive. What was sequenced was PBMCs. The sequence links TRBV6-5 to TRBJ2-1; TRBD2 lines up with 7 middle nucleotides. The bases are TGTGCCAGCAGTTACTCGGGGGAGGGAGGGTCACAATTCTTC. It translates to CASSYSGEGGSQFF.